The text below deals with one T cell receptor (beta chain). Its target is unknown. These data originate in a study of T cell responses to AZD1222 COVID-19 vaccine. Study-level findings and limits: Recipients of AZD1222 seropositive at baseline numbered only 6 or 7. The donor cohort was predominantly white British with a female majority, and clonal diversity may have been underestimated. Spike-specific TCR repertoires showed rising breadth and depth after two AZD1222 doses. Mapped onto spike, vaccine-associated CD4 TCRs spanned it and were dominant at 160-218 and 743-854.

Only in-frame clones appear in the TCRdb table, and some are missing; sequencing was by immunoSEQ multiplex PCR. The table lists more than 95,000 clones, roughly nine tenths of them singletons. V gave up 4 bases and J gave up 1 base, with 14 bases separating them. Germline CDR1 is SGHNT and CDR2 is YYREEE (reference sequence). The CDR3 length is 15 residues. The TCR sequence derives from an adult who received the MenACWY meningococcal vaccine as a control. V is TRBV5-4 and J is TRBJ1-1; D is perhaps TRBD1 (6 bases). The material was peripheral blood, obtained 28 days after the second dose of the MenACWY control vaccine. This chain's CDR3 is CASSQPQGQNTEAFF. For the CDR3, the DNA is TGTGCCAGCAGCCAACCGCAGGGACAGAACACTGAAGCTTTCTTT.